This T cell receptor beta chain is drawn from a study of blood T cells in healthy people across ages. There are many counts of this clonotype. It was with a sample-barcoded 5' primer and a J-beta primer mix that a second PCR of about 6 to 12 cycles was run. MiXCR, run by TCRdb on the 5' RACE reads, gives a single entry per CDR3 protein. The data show hundreds of thousands of distinct CDR3 sequences, about 28% seen once. V shed 3 bases and J shed 6 bases, with 12 bases lying between them. The CDR3 runs to 14 residues. Looked up from germline, CDR1 is LGHDT and CDR2 is YNNKEL (reference sequence). The clonotype was recovered from a woman of 80 years or more in good health. J is TRBJ2-1 and V is TRBV3-1; D might be TRBD2 (6 bases). The material sequenced was blood. CDR3 sequence: CASSQGLSPNEQFF. CDR3 bases: TGTGCCAGCAGCCAGGGACTCTCGCCCAATGAGCAGTTCTTC.